A single sample is the source of the 25 T cell receptor beta chains below, sequenced in a study of cytomegalovirus exposure and HLA in healthy donors. Sequenced by immunoSEQ multiplex PCR; TCRdb stores in-frame clones only, minus some. The sample lists 150,000 to 180,000 clones, 75% to 90% seen once, with about a fifth in the top ten. The sample taken for sequencing was PBMCs. The origin of the receptors is a man younger than 30 in good health and CMV-seropositive.

This CDR3 is CASSYSYQGAGEQYF. For the CDR3, the DNA is TGTGCCAGCAGTTACTCGTACCAGGGGGCTGGCGAGCAGTACTTC. The chain has TRBV6-5 and TRBJ2-7; 8 nucleotides line up with TRBD1. V was clipped by 0 bases and J by 6 bases; unmatched bases: 7. The CDR3 is 15 amino acids. Germline assignment: CDR1 MNHEY and CDR2 SVGAGI.

The rearrangement uses TRBV6-5 and TRBJ1-1, with D tentatively TRBD1 (6 bases). Germline V CDR1 and CDR2: MNHEY, SVGAGI. Trimming removed 4 bases at V and 1 base at J, with 10 bases between. The CDR3 has 14 residues. The CDR3, as DNA: TGTGCCAGCAGTTTTGAAGGGGGGAACACTGAAGCTTTCTTT. Protein: CASSFEGGNTEAFF.

This chain connects TRBV9 to TRBJ2-7; D is unclear. V was clipped by 0 bases and J by 0 bases, with 7 bases between them. CDR1 SGDLS and CDR2 YYNGEE come from the germline V gene. The CDR3 totals 14 residues. The CDR3 DNA follows: TGTGCCAGCAGCGTAGGGCGGAACTCCTACGAGCAGTACTTC. Translated: CASSVGRNSYEQYF.

Points on this clone: Other DNA sequences from this sample encode an identical CDR3 as well. The rearrangement joins TRBV6-5 to TRBJ2-7, with no clear D. Germline V lookup: CDR1 MNHEY, CDR2 SVGAGI. The CDR3 has 11 residues. V dropped 6 bases and J dropped 2 bases, with 5 bases sitting between them. In DNA, the CDR3 is TGTGCCAGCAGCTCAGCCTACGAGCAGTACTTC. This gives the protein CASSSAYEQYF.

The chain has TRBV27 and TRBJ2-6; the D is unclear. Deletions cut 6 bases from V and 4 bases from J, with 7 bases between. The CDR3 runs to 13 residues. CDR1 and CDR2 (germline): MNHEY, SMNVEV (reference sequence). CDR3 sequence: CASSQAGANVLTF. The CDR3 region has the DNA TGTGCCAGCAGCCAAGCGGGGGCCAACGTCCTGACTTTC.

This chain connects TRBV10-3 to TRBJ2-5; 7 bases line up with TRBD2. V trimming: 3 bases; J trimming: 2 bases; junction bases outside the gene matches: 3. The CDR3 length is 14 residues. Germline CDR1 ENHRY, CDR2 SYGVKD. CDR3 protein: CAISDLADQETQYF. The DNA for the CDR3 is TGTGCCATCAGTGATCTAGCGGATCAAGAGACCCAGTACTTC.

The genes are TRBV19 and TRBJ1-2; D is perhaps TRBD1 (6 bases). CDR3 size: 15 residues. In germline, CDR1 is LNHDA, CDR2 SQIVND (reference sequence). V lost 3 bases and J 4 bases, leaving 15 bases between the germline ends. In DNA form, the CDR3 reads TGTGCCAGTAGTATCGGCCCCGGGGGGGCCTATGGCTACACCTTC. Translation gives CASSIGPGGAYGYTF.

The V call is TRBV9, the J call TRBJ2-1; 10 bases align to TRBD2. The CDR3 runs to 17 residues. Losses at the gene ends were 0 bases for V and 4 bases for J; bases not matched to a gene: 7. Germline lookup yields CDR1 SGDLS and CDR2 YYNGEE. The CDR3 sequence: CASSVVGSGGRYNEQFF. CDR3 DNA sequence: TGTGCCAGCAGCGTAGTCGGTAGCGGGGGGCGGTACAATGAGCAGTTCTTC.

The CDR3 loop is CASSPDEQFF. CDR3 in DNA: TGTGCCAGCAGCCCCGATGAGCAGTTCTTC. This chain uses TRBV7-9 with TRBJ2-1; D not resolved. Trimming took 5 bases from V and 8 from J, leaving 4 bases between them. Germline CDR1 and CDR2: SEHNR and FQNEAQ (reference sequence). There are 10 residues in the CDR3. Supplemented by reference TRBV7-9 and TRBJ2-1, the full variable domain reads DTGVSQNPRHKITKRGQNVTFRCDPISEHNRLYWYRQTLGQGPEFLTYFQNEAQLEKSRLLSDRFSAERPKGSFSTLEIQRTEQGDSAMYLCASSPDEQFFGPGTRLTVL.

The chain has TRBV7-2 and TRBJ2-5; the D gene is possibly TRBD2 (5 bases). Germline values: CDR1 SGHTA, CDR2 FQGNSA. The CDR3 has 15 residues. Trimming took 5 bases from V and 5 from J, leaving 18 bases between them. CDR3 nucleotide sequence: TGTGCCAGCAGCCCCGGGGTCAGCTTAGGGGAGACCCAGTACTTC. Its protein product is CASSPGVSLGETQYF. Drawing the rest from reference TRBV7-2 and TRBJ2-5, the complete variable domain is GAGVSQSPSNKVTEKGKDVELRCDPISGHTALYWYRQSLGQGLEFLIYFQGNSAPDKSGLPSDRFSAERTGGSVSTLTIQRTQQEDSAVYLCASSPGVSLGETQYFGPGTRLLVL.

The gene calls are TRBV2 and TRBJ2-2; 7 bases agree with TRBD2. CDR1 and CDR2 (germline): SNHLY, FYNNEI. The CDR3 spans 14 residues. V trimming: 7 bases; J trimming: 1 base; junction bases outside the gene matches: 3. CDR3 DNA sequence: TGTGCCAGCAACCTAGCGGTGAACACCGGGGAGCTGTTTTTT. Translated, it gives CASNLAVNTGELFF. Based on the CDR3 plus reference TRBV2 and TRBJ2-2, the full variable domain is EPEVTQTPSHQVTQMGQEVILRCVPISNHLYFYWYRQILGQKVEFLVSFYNNEISEKSEIFDDQFSVERPDGSNFTLKIRSTKLEDSAMYFCASNLAVNTGELFFGEGSRLTVL.

The rearrangement uses TRBV5-6 and TRBJ2-6, with TRBD1 as a possible D gene (5 bases). Germline V gives CDR1 SGHDT, CDR2 YYEEEE. The V end was cut by 6 bases, the J end by 2 bases, with 15 bases between. The CDR3 loop spans 16 amino acids. In DNA, the CDR3 is TGTGCCAGCAATCTACGACAGAAAGCTGGGGCCAACGTCCTGACTTTC. Protein: CASNLRQKAGANVLTF.

The J gene is TRBJ2-7, the V gene TRBV9; 13 bases align to TRBD2. The length of the CDR3 is 15 residues. J gave up 3 bases and V 5 bases, and 5 bases lay outside the gene matches. Germline assignment: CDR1 SGDLS and CDR2 YYNGEE. The CDR3 sequence: CASSLGTSGDYEQYF. As DNA, the CDR3 is TGTGCCAGCAGTTTGGGGACTAGCGGGGACTACGAGCAGTACTTC.

The chain joins TRBV13 to TRBJ2-2; 11 bases match TRBD2. Unmatched junction bases numbered 10, after V lost 5 bases and J lost 5 bases. Germline CDR1 reads PRHDT; CDR2 reads FYEKMQ (reference sequence). The CDR3 has 17 residues. This chain's CDR3 is CASSNRTSGLVTGELFF. In DNA, the CDR3 is TGTGCCAGCAGCAACCGGACTAGCGGGTTGGTGACCGGGGAGCTGTTTTTT.

The chain has TRBV5-1 and TRBJ1-6; 7 bases agree with TRBD1. Germline V gene sequence: CDR1 SGHRS, CDR2 YFSETQ. V was pared by 3 bases and J by 8 bases, with 5 bases of the junction left unmatched. The CDR3 length is 14 residues. CDR3 loop: CASSSGQWDSPLHF. CDR3 bases: TGCGCCAGCAGCTCGGGACAGTGGGATTCACCCCTCCACTTT.

V and J are TRBV18 and TRBJ1-2; 8 bases line up with TRBD1. CDR1 and CDR2 from the germline V gene are KGHSH and LQKENI. This CDR3 region has 15 residues. With V trimmed by 5 bases and J by 3 bases, 8 bases remained unmatched. The CDR3 DNA reads as TGTGCCAGCTCAGGGACAAACAGGGGGGACTATGGCTACACCTTC. It is translated as CASSGTNRGDYGYTF.

This clone was observed a single time. The chain combines TRBV7-3 with TRBJ1-1, with D maybe TRBD1 (6 bases). CDR3 length: 13 amino acids. The V and J ends lost 5 bases and 5 bases respectively, with 12 bases between them. In germline, CDR1 is SGHTA, CDR2 FQGTGA. The DNA of the CDR3 is TGTGCCAGCAGCGAACAGGGCGGGACTGAAGCTTTCTTT. Protein product: CASSEQGGTEAFF.

The rearrangement links TRBV30 to TRBJ1-2; no firm D call. CDR3 length equals 12 residues. The ends were cut back, 2 bases at V and 8 bases at J, with 12 bases in the middle. Germline V gene data show CDR1 as GTSNPN and CDR2 as SVGIG (reference sequence). This chain's CDR3 is CAWSRGLVGYTF. Here the CDR3 DNA reads TGTGCCTGGAGTAGAGGATTAGTGGGCTACACCTTC.

The V call is TRBV9, the J call TRBJ2-5; D call uncertain. Trimming took off 0 bases at V and 1 base at J, with 7 bases between the two ends. There are 14 residues in the CDR3. In germline, CDR1 is SGDLS, CDR2 YYNGEE. Written as DNA, the CDR3 is TGTGCCAGCAGCGTAGGGCCCCCCCAAGAGACCCAGTACTTC. Amino acid sequence: CASSVGPPQETQYF.

V is TRBV30 and J is TRBJ1-3, with D possibly TRBD1 on 6 matching bases. Germline CDR1 GTSNPN, CDR2 SVGIG (reference sequence). V was pared by 4 bases and J by 4 bases, with 14 bases between. This CDR3 spans 14 amino acids. The CDR3 protein is CAWTPTGTGNTIYF. The CDR3 DNA sequence: TGTGCCTGGACCCCGACAGGCACAGGAAACACCATATATTTT.

The chain recombines TRBV5-1 with TRBJ2-1, with a possible D match to TRBD2 (6 bases). Germline CDR1 reads SGHRS; CDR2 reads YFSETQ. The CDR3 runs 14 residues. Trimming shortened V by 4 bases and J by 7 bases, and 15 bases separated the two germline ends. CDR3 residues: CASSGGSSGNEQFF. The CDR3 DNA is TGCGCCAGCAGCGGAGGGAGCTCAGGAAATGAGCAGTTCTTC.

The CDR3 DNA follows: TGCGCCAGCAGCCGGGACAGGGGGCTGGGGGAGACCCAGTACTTC. This codes for CASSRDRGLGETQYF. The gene calls are TRBV4-3 and TRBJ2-5; 12 bases map to TRBD1. CDR1 and CDR2 from the germline V gene are LGHNA and YSLEER. The CDR3 spans 15 residues. V shed 4 bases, J shed 5 bases, and the junction held 5 bases outside the gene matches.

The J gene is TRBJ1-3, the V gene TRBV4-3, with a possible D match to TRBD1 (5 bases). From germline, CDR1 is LGHNA and CDR2 YSLEER. This CDR3 region has 17 residues. V dropped 0 bases and J dropped 1 base, with 13 bases sitting between them. The CDR3 reads CASSQDRGVASGNTIYF. The CDR3 bases are TGCGCCAGCAGCCAAGACCGGGGGGTAGCATCTGGAAACACCATATATTTT.

CDR3 residues: CASSLREGAGQPQHF. CDR3 DNA sequence: TGTGCCAGCAGTCTTCGGGAGGGGGCTGGACAGCCCCAGCATTTT. V gene TRBV6-1 combines with J gene TRBJ1-5, with 7 bases fitting TRBD1. This CDR3 is 15 amino acids long. V was clipped by 5 bases and J by 7 bases; unmatched bases: 11. Germline CDR1 reads MNHNS; CDR2 reads SASEGT.

The chain carries TRBV7-9 and TRBJ1-2; 9 bases are a match to TRBD1. Germline-derived CDR1 and CDR2 are SEHNR and FQNEAQ (reference sequence). J gave up 2 bases and V 5 bases, and 18 bases lay outside the gene matches. This CDR3 is 19 amino acids long. The CDR3 region has the DNA TGTGCCAGCAGCCCCTTATTAACTTGGCGGGACAGGGTGAACTATGGCTACACCTTC. It specifies CASSPLLTWRDRVNYGYTF.